This T cell receptor beta chain was obtained from a study of cytomegalovirus exposure and HLA in healthy donors. At sampling all donors were nominally healthy, likely with unrecorded immune exposures. CDR1 and CDR2 (germline): SNHLY, FYNNEI. The length of the CDR3 is 11 residues. V lost 6 bases, J lost 15 bases, and 15 bases lay in between. Primers: 60 Vbeta forward and 13 Jbeta reverse. TCRdb's copy holds only in-frame clones and misses some; the assay was immunoSEQ multiplex PCR. Seen here are around 220,000 clones, around 79% observed once, and the top ten hold under 0.25%. Study conclusions and caveats: More clonal expansion characterized HLA-associated TCR beta chains than equally common others in a later analysis.

Comments on this clone: Its antigen is undetermined.

The receptor's source is a girl aged 2 to 10 in good health and CMV-seronegative. Sequencing was done on a sample of PBMCs. The chain recombines TRBV2 with TRBJ2-1; a possible D gene is TRBD1 (5 bases). CDR3 sequence (DNA): TGTGCCAGCAGCGAGGACATTAAGGGGTTCTTC. It translates to CASSEDIKGFF.